This T cell receptor (beta chain) is from a study of cytomegalovirus exposure and HLA in healthy donors. Study-level points and caveats: The classifier was said to identify cytomegalovirus status with high specificity and sensitivity.

In regard to this clone: Its matching antigen is unknown.

Researchers ran the PCR with 60 Vbeta and 13 Jbeta primers. Measured with immunoSEQ multiplex PCR; TCRdb has only the in-frame clones, and not every one. The sample has about 180,000 clones; roughly 80% are singletons. The specimen was PBMCs. This receptor was identified in a female donor in good health and CMV-seronegative.

CDR3 sequence: CASSGQENQPQHF. DNA for the CDR3: TGTGCCAGCAGTGGACAGGAAAATCAGCCCCAGCATTTT. The chain employs TRBV6-5 and TRBJ1-5, with TRBD1 matching over 7 bases. J was trimmed by 4 bases and V by 5 bases; bases with no gene match: 2. The CDR3 is made up of 13 amino acids. Germline CDR1 is MNHEY and CDR2 is SVGAGI.